The 23 T cell receptor beta chains listed next were all sequenced from one sample in a study of blood T cell repertoires in COVID-19. Here immunoSEQ multiplex PCR was the method, and the copy in TCRdb shows in-frame clones only, minus some. The sample holds about 300,000 clones; approximately 83% are singletons and the top ten take 10% to 15%. Sample: peripheral blood. The origin of the receptors is a human donor in a cohort sampled during active COVID-19.

V gene TRBV29-1 combines with J gene TRBJ2-4; D possibly corresponds to TRBD1 (5 bases). The V gene lost 4 bases and the J gene lost 7 bases, with 11 bases spanning the gap. CDR3 length: 12 amino acids. The germline CDR1 and CDR2 sequences are SQVTM and ANQGSEA. CDR3 loop: CSVASRGNIQYF. As DNA, the CDR3 is TGCAGCGTTGCGTCTAGGGGCAACATTCAGTACTTC.

This chain uses TRBV5-1 with TRBJ2-1; TRBD1 matches at 9 bases. The ends lost 3 bases at V and 7 bases at J; junction bases unmatched: 5. This CDR3 comprises 14 residues. CDR1 SGHRS and CDR2 YFSETQ come from the germline V gene. The CDR3 DNA reads as TGCGCCAGCAGCTCACAGGGGGCCTTAAATGAGCAGTTCTTC. This sequence encodes CASSSQGALNEQFF.

V gene TRBV28 combines with J gene TRBJ1-1; D call uncertain. V was trimmed by 2 bases and J by 5 bases, leaving 6 bases between them. The germline V gene encodes CDR1 MDHEN and CDR2 SYDVKM. The CDR3 is made up of 12 amino acids. The CDR3 loop is CASSLVLTEAFF. CDR3 DNA sequence: TGTGCCAGCAGTTTAGTTCTGACTGAAGCTTTCTTT.

The genes are TRBV6-5 and TRBJ1-5; TRBD1 matches at 7 bases. Germline values: CDR1 MNHEY, CDR2 SVGAGI. CDR3 length: 15 residues. V lost 6 bases to trimming and J lost 1 base; unmatched junction nucleotides: 6. CDR3 protein: CASSSDRYSNQPQHF. In DNA form, the CDR3 reads TGTGCCAGCAGCTCGGACAGGTACAGCAATCAGCCCCAGCATTTT.

This sequence joins TRBV28 and TRBJ2-1; no definite D call. The CDR3 spans 16 residues. V was shortened by 6 bases and J by 3 bases, with 18 bases between the two germline ends. The germline gives CDR1 MDHEN, CDR2 SYDVKM. The CDR3 here is CASSYTTTIIYNEQFF. The CDR3 bases are TGTGCCAGCAGCTATACGACGACAATTATCTACAATGAGCAGTTCTTC.

The J gene is TRBJ1-2, the V gene TRBV7-2, with TRBD1 as a possible D gene (6 bases). With 6 bases removed from V and 8 bases from J, the gap between germline ends came to 25 bases. Germline V CDR1 and CDR2: SGHTA, FQGNSA. This CDR3 is built from 16 residues. CDR3 region: CASSPPLGGRIGGYTF. CDR3 sequence (DNA): TGTGCCAGCAGTCCACCCCTGGGGGGGCGCATAGGAGGCTACACCTTC.

V gene TRBV3-1 (or the pseudogene TRBV3-2) combines with J gene TRBJ1-2; D unresolved. Germline V CDR1 and CDR2: LGHDT, YNNKEL (reference sequence). Between the trimmed V and J ends, which lost 5 bases and 1 base, there was a span of 5 bases. The CDR3 length is 12 residues. Here the CDR3 DNA reads TGTGCCAGCAGCGGTAGTAACTATGGCTACACCTTC. Protein product: CASSGSNYGYTF.

V gene TRBV5-4 combines with J gene TRBJ1-2; 8 bases align to TRBD1. The ends lost 5 bases at V and 0 bases at J; junction bases unmatched: 9. CDR1 SGHNT and CDR2 YYREEE come from the germline V gene (reference sequence). The CDR3 consists of 16 residues. The CDR3 loop reads CASSFPGTGTNYGYTF. CDR3 DNA sequence: TGTGCCAGCAGTTTTCCCGGGACAGGCACTAACTATGGCTACACCTTC.

J is TRBJ2-1 and V is TRBV12-3 or TRBV12-4, with no clear D. V lost 4 bases and J lost 4, with 8 bases in between. CDR3 length: 13 residues. The CDR3, as DNA: TGTGCCAGCAGTTCGCAACGGTACAATGAGCAGTTCTTC. Protein product: CASSSQRYNEQFF.

The V gene is TRBV19, the J gene TRBJ2-6; 8 bases line up with TRBD1. CDR1 LNHDA and CDR2 SQIVND come from the germline V gene (reference sequence). The length of the CDR3 is 19 residues. V gave up 5 bases and J gave up 0 bases; unmatched junction bases: 12. CDR3 nucleotide sequence: TGTGCCAGTAGTTGGGCGGGGCAGGGGGCGATCTCTGGGGCCAACGTCCTGACTTTC. Translated: CASSWAGQGAISGANVLTF.

A remark on this clone: Other DNA sequences in this specimen translate into the identical CDR3. The chain is built from TRBV9 and TRBJ2-7, with 7 bases that match TRBD2. The V segment lost 2 bases and the J segment 2 bases; nucleotides outside the gene matches: 4. There are 14 residues in the CDR3. The germline gives CDR1 SGDLS, CDR2 YYNGEE. The CDR3 loop reads CASSVLAEAYEQYF. The CDR3 DNA reads TGTGCCAGCAGCGTGCTAGCGGAGGCCTACGAGCAGTACTTC.

This clone was recorded a few times. The chain recombines TRBV3-1 (or the pseudogene TRBV3-2) with TRBJ1-5, with a possible D match to TRBD1 (5 bases). V was shortened by 3 bases and J by 4 bases, with 7 bases between the two germline ends. Germline V gives CDR1 LGHDT, CDR2 YNNKEL (reference sequence). CDR3 length: 13 residues. The CDR3 sequence: CASSQTDNQPQHF. DNA for the CDR3: TGTGCCAGCAGCCAGACAGATAATCAGCCCCAGCATTTT.

The V and J genes are TRBV20-1 and TRBJ2-2; possible D gene TRBD1, 6 bases. The CDR3 has 16 residues. Germline CDR1 is DFQATT and CDR2 is SNEGSKA (reference sequence). Trimming left V 3 bases short and J 5 bases short, with 19 bases between. CDR3 protein: CSASPTRQARTGELFF. The CDR3 DNA sequence: TGCAGTGCTAGTCCCACAAGACAGGCCCGTACCGGGGAGCTGTTTTTT.

In its sample, this clone was seen many times. The rearrangement joins TRBV5-4 to TRBJ2-3; 7 bases are shared with TRBD2. The CDR3 loop spans 13 amino acids. V lost 3 bases to trimming and J lost 3 bases; unmatched junction nucleotides: 1. From germline, CDR1 is SGHNT and CDR2 YYREEE (reference sequence). The CDR3 is CASSYGGTDTQYF. For the CDR3, the DNA is TGTGCCAGCAGCTACGGGGGGACAGATACGCAGTATTTT.

J is TRBJ2-5 and V is TRBV5-1; maybe TRBD1 (6 bases). The CDR3 covers 15 residues. Trimming stripped 2 bases from V and 2 bases from J, with 13 bases between. Germline assignment: CDR1 SGHRS and CDR2 YFSETQ. CDR3 protein: CASSLFEGQQETQYF. The CDR3 nucleotides are TGCGCCAGCAGCTTATTCGAAGGACAGCAAGAGACCCAGTACTTC.

The V gene is TRBV7-9, the J gene TRBJ2-3; possible D gene TRBD2, 6 bases. This CDR3 comprises 15 residues. V lost 7 bases and J lost 2, with 16 bases in between. Germline CDR1 reads SEHNR; CDR2 reads FQNEAQ (reference sequence). The CDR3 DNA is TGTGCCAGCACCGCCCGGGAGTTAACCACAGATACGCAGTATTTT. Translation gives CASTARELTTDTQYF.

The chain carries TRBV30 and TRBJ1-1; the match to TRBD1 covers 7 bases. Trimming took 2 bases from V and 5 from J; bases not matched to a gene: 2. The CDR3 loop spans 12 amino acids. Germline V gene lookup returns CDR1 GTSNPN and CDR2 SVGIG (reference sequence). The CDR3 sequence: CAWSRDRTEAFF. DNA for the CDR3: TGTGCCTGGAGTCGGGACAGAACTGAAGCTTTCTTT.

This clone has only one observation. The V call is TRBV10-3, the J call TRBJ1-1, with 9 nucleotides matching TRBD1. Germline loops: CDR1 ENHRY, CDR2 SYGVKD. V shed 5 bases and J 9 bases; nucleotides not matched to a gene: 7. There are 13 residues in the CDR3. As DNA, the CDR3 is TGTGCCATCAGTATTGGGACAGGGTTTCAAGCTTTCTTT. The encoded protein is CAISIGTGFQAFF.

The chain uses TRBV19 and TRBJ2-1; 8 nucleotides line up with TRBD2. The CDR3 sequence is 15 residues long. Germline values: CDR1 LNHDA, CDR2 SQIVND (reference sequence). V lost 1 base and J lost 7; bases outside the gene matches: 6. The DNA of the CDR3 is TGTGCCAGTAGTATAGGGCTAGCGGGTAGAAATGAGCAGTTCTTC. Translating gives CASSIGLAGRNEQFF.

This clone was recorded a few times. The chain recombines TRBV28 with TRBJ2-5; D is perhaps TRBD1 (6 bases). The ends were cut back, 3 bases at V and 1 base at J, with 18 bases in the middle. There are 17 residues in the CDR3. Looked up from germline, CDR1 is MDHEN and CDR2 is SYDVKM. The CDR3 DNA reads as TGTGCCAGCAGTTTGTCCCGGGCTACAGGGCCCCAAGAGACCCAGTACTTC. Protein: CASSLSRATGPQETQYF.

The chain combines TRBV28 with TRBJ2-1, with 10 bases that match TRBD2. The trim removed 3 bases at V and 9 bases at J, leaving 2 bases unmatched. The germline gives CDR1 MDHEN, CDR2 SYDVKM. The CDR3 spans 13 residues. The CDR3 reads CASSLPSGSEQFF. The CDR3 coding sequence is TGTGCCAGCAGTTTGCCTAGCGGGAGTGAGCAGTTCTTC.

This clone appeared once. The V gene is TRBV7-2, the J gene TRBJ1-4, with 9 bases matching TRBD1. The CDR3 length is 14 residues. The germline CDR1 and CDR2 sequences are SGHTA and FQGNSA. V dropped 6 bases and J dropped 4; count of bases not matched to a gene: 3. The DNA for the CDR3 is TGTGCCAGCAGAAAGGACAGGGGTAATGAAAAACTGTTTTTT. It encodes CASRKDRGNEKLFF. Full variable domain (missing parts from reference TRBV7-2 and TRBJ1-4): GAGVSQSPSNKVTEKGKDVELRCDPISGHTALYWYRQSLGQGLEFLIYFQGNSAPDKSGLPSDRFSAERTGGSVSTLTIQRTQQEDSAVYLCASRKDRGNEKLFFGSGTQLSVL.

This clone was counted only a few times. This rearrangement joins TRBV12-3 or TRBV12-4 to TRBJ2-3; D might be TRBD2 (5 bases). CDR3 size: 13 residues. V lost 4 bases and J lost 1, with 6 bases in between. The CDR3 DNA reads TGTGCCAGCAGTTCGAGGGGCACAGATACGCAGTATTTT. Its protein is CASSSRGTDTQYF.